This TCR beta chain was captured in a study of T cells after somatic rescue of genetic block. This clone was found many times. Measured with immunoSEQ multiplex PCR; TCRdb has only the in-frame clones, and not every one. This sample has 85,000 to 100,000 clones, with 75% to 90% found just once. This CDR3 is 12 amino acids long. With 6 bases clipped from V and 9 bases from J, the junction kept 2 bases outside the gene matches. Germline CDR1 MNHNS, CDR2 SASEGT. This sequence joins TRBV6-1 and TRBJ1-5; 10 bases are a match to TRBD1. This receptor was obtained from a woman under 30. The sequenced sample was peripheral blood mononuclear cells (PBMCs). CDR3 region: CASSRDRGPQHF. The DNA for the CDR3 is TGTGCCAGCAGCCGGGACAGGGGGCCCCAGCATTTT.